The sequence of this T cell receptor beta chain was determined in a study of Graves' ophthalmopathy and Graves' hyperthyroidism. Study-level findings and limits: Thyroid clonotypes that were expanded above 0.001 frequency mostly also appeared in blood. Ophthalmopathy versus stable hyperthyroidism: 13-signature model gave 85% to 90% sensitivity, around 81% specificity. The model forecast ophthalmopathy progression, reaching 60% to 71% sensitivity and roughly 72% specificity.

Amplification of the TCR beta CDR3 regions used RNA transcripts (as template). Second-round multiplex PCR followed a first-round RT-PCR using HTBI primers. TCRdb analysed the multiplex PCR reads with MiXCR anew, one entry per CDR3 protein. The table includes 580,000 or so distinct CDR3 sequences, less than 45% detected once. There are many counts of this clonotype. The target antigen is unknown. Certain patients, namely those with other autoimmune diseases, uncontrolled infections, pregnancy or lactation, were excluded. The germline V gene has CDR1 MGHRA and CDR2 YSYEKL. Trimming shortened V by 0 bases and J by 2 bases, and 8 bases separated the two germline ends. This CDR3 comprises 14 residues.

The origin of this receptor is an adult man with Graves' hyperthyroidism. Sequencing was performed on peripheral blood or thyroid tissue (not recorded which). The chain uses TRBV4-1 and TRBJ2-7; D unclear. The CDR3 DNA reads as TGCGCCAGCAGCCAAGATTTTGGTGCCTACGAGCAGTACTTC. Protein product: CASSQDFGAYEQYF.